This TCR beta chain came from a study of CD8 T cells in ankylosing spondylitis. TCRdb analysed the 5' RACE reads with MiXCR anew, one entry per CDR3 protein. Of around 890,000 distinct CDR3 sequences listed, around 11% are singletons. J gave up 3 bases and V 2 bases, and 7 bases lay outside the gene matches. This CDR3 is 15 amino acids long. Germline CDR1 and CDR2: SGHTA and FQGNSA. Whole-study results and caveats: Characteristic of ankylosing spondylitis blood, it appeared, was a TCR beta motif comprising several highly homologous variants.

This clonotype was seen more than once but under ten times. Its antigen is not identified. The sequenced sample was blood, either unsorted or a sorted T cell fraction (not recorded which). The V and J genes are TRBV7-2 and TRBJ2-7; 7 bases are shared with TRBD1. This receptor was taken from a male donor with ankylosing spondylitis. In DNA, the CDR3 is TGTGCCAGCAGCTTAAAAGGGGGCGAAAACTACGAGCAGTACTTC. This codes for CASSLKGGENYEQYF.